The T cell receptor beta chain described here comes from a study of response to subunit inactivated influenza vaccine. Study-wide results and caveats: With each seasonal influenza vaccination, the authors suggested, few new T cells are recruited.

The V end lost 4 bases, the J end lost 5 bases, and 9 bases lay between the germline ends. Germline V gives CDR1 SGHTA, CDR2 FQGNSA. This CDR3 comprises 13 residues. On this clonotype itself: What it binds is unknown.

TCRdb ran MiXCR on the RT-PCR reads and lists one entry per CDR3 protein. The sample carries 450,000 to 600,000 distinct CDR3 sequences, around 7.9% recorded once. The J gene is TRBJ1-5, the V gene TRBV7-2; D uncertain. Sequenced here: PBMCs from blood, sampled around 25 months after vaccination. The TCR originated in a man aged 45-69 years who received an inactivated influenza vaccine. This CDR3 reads CASSSSPDQPQHF. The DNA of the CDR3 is TGTGCCAGCAGCTCCAGCCCTGATCAGCCCCAGCATTTT.